This T cell receptor beta chain was identified during a study of Ad26.COV2.S vaccination and SARS-CoV-2 variants. The method was immunoSEQ multiplex PCR; TCRdb's version includes in-frame clones alone and lacks a portion of them. This table holds some 190,000 clones, about 83% found once. After removal of 6 bases from V and 6 bases from J, the junction contained 11 bases not matched to a gene. CDR1 is MNHEY and CDR2 is SVGAGI in the germline V gene. The CDR3 has 15 residues. Here the sequenced sample was peripheral blood, taken after recovery from COVID-19. The sequence derives from a human donor who had recovered from COVID-19. The chain couples TRBV6-5 to TRBJ2-1, with 7 positions matching TRBD1. The CDR3 loop reads CASRGTGAPPNEQFF. CDR3 nucleotide sequence: TGTGCCAGCAGGGGTACAGGGGCGCCCCCCAATGAGCAGTTCTTC.